Included here is one TCR beta chain sequence, with context. This entry comes from a study of T cells after somatic rescue of genetic block. Libraries were prepared by immunoSEQ multiplex PCR; TCRdb keeps only in-frame clonotypes and omits some of them. This sample has 9,000 to 10,000 clones, with roughly 81% found just once. V lost 6 bases and J lost 7; bases outside the gene matches: 11. This CDR3 contains 15 residues. The germline V gene encodes CDR1 MDHEN and CDR2 SYDVKM. V gene TRBV28 combines with J gene TRBJ2-1; 8 bases fit TRBD1. This sequence originates from a boy aged 5-17 years. Sequenced input: peripheral blood mononuclear cells (PBMCs). As DNA, the CDR3 is TGTGCCAGCAGCCCGACAGGGGCGCCTAGGAATGAGCAGTTCTTC. Translated, it gives CASSPTGAPRNEQFF.